This T cell receptor (beta chain) was observed in a study of cytomegalovirus exposure and HLA in healthy donors. Overall study results and limits: In an earlier analysis, about 90% or about 30%: the productive usage of most TCR beta V segments.

In regard to this clone: Its antigen remains unknown.

Germline assignment: CDR1 SQVTM and CDR2 ANQGSEA. There are 13 residues in the CDR3. The V gene end was trimmed by 6 bases and the J gene end by 6 bases; junction bases not matched to a gene: 4. The PCR used 60 Vbeta and 13 Jbeta primers. Generated by immunoSEQ multiplex PCR, the TCRdb table keeps only in-frame clones and is missing some. The sample holds about 91,000 clones. The sequence was collected from a woman aged 25 to 39 in good health and CMV-seronegative. The chain joins TRBV29-1 to TRBJ2-3; 12 bases fit TRBD2. Specimen: PBMCs. The CDR3 protein is CSVTSGGMDTQYF. CDR3 nucleotide sequence: TGCAGCGTGACTAGCGGGGGCATGGATACGCAGTATTTT.